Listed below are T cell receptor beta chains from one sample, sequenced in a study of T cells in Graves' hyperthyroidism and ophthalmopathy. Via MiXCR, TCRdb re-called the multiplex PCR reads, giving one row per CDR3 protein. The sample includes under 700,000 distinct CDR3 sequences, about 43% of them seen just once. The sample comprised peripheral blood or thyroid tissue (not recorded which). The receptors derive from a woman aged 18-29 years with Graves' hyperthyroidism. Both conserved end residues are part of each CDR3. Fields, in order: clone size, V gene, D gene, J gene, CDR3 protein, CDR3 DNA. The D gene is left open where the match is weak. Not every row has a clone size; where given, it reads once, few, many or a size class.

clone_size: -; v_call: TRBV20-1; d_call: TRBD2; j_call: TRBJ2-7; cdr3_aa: CSAGTSGSYEQYF; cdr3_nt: TGCAGTGCCGGGACTAGCGGGAGCTACGAGCAGTACTTC
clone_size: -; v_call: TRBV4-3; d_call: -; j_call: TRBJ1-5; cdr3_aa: CASSQAGRGNQPQHF; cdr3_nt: TGCGCCAGCAGCCAAGCAGGACGCGGGAATCAGCCCCAGCATTTT
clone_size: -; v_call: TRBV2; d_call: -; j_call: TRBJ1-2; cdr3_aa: CASSQPGTPRYTF; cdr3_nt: TGTGCCAGCAGCCAACCTGGGACTCCTCGCTACACCTTC
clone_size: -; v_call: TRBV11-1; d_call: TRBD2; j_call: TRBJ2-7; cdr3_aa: CASSYSGRALYEQYF; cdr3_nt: TGTGCCAGCAGCTATAGCGGGAGGGCCCTCTACGAGCAGTACTTC
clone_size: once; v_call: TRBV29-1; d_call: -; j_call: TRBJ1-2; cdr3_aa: CSVDGGQEFNYGYTF; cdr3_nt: TGCAGCGTTGACGGGGGGCAGGAATTCAATTATGGCTACACCTTC
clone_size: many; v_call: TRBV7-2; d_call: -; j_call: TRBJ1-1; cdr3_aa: CASSQGLGNTEAFF; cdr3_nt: TGTGCCAGCAGCCAAGGTCTAGGGAACACTGAAGCTTTCTTT
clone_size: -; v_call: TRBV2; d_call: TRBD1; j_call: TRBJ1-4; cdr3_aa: CASRGQGREKLFF; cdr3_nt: TGTGCCAGCAGGGGACAGGGGCGGGAAAAACTGTTTTTT
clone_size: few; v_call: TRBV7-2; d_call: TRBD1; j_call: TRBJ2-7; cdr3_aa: CASTVSHRGSEQYF; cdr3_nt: TGTGCCAGCACCGTCTCCCACAGGGGGAGCGAGCAGTACTTC
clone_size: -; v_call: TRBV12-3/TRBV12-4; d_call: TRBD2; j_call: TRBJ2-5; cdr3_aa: CASSFVGREETQYF; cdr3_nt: TGTGCCAGCAGTTTTGTCGGGAGGGAGGAGACCCAGTACTTC
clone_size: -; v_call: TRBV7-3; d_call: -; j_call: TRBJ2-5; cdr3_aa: CASSPGGNQYF; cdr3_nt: TGTGCCAGCAGCCCCGGGGGAAACCAGTACTTC
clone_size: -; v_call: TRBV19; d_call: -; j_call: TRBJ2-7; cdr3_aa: CASKATAGSSKQYF; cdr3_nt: TGTGCCAGTAAGGCCACAGCTGGAAGCTCCAAGCAGTACTTC